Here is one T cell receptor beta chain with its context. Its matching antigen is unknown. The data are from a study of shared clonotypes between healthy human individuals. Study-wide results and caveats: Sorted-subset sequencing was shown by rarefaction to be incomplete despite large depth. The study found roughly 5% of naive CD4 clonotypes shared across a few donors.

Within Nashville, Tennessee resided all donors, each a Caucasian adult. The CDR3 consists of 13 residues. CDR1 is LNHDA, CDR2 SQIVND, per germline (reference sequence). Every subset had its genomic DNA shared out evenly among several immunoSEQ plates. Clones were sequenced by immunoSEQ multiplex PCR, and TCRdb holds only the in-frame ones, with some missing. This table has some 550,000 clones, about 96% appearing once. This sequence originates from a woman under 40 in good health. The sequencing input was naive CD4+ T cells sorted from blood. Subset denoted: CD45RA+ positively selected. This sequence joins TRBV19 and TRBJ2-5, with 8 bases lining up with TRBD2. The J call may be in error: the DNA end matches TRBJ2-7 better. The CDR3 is CASNREGSYEQYF. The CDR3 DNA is TGTGCCAGTAACCGGGAGGGCTCCTACGAGCAGTACTTC.